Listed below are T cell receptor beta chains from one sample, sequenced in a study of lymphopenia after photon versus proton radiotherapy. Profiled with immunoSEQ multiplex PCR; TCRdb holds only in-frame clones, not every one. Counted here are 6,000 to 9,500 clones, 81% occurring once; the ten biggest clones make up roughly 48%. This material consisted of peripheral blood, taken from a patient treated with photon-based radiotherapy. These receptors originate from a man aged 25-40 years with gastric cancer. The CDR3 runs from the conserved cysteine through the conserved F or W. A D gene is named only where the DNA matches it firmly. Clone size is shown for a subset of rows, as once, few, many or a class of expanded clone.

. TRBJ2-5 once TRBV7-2 TGTGCCAGCAGCCCAGACACGCAAGAGACCCAGTACTTC CASSPDTQETQYF
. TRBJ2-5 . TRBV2 TGTGCCAGCTGGCGGGAGACCCAGTACTTC CASWRETQYF
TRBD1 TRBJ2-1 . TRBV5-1 TGCGCCAGCAGCCTCTCGGGACAGGACAATGAGCAGTTCTTC CASSLSGQDNEQFF
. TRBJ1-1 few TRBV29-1 TGCAGCGTTAGATCTGGTTTGAACACTGAAGCTTTCTTT CSVRSGLNTEAFF
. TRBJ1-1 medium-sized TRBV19 TGTGCCAGTAGTATCACCCCCGACTCTGAAGCTTTCTTT CASSITPDSEAFF
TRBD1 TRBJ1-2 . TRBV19 TGTGCCAGAGGATTGGGACAGGGATGGACCACCTTC CARGLGQGWTTF
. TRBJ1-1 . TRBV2 TGTGCCATCAGTGAGTACCTGGGGGCGAACACTGAAGCTTTCTTT CAISEYLGANTEAFF
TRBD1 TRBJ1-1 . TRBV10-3 TGTGCCAACAGAGGGGCCAGGGGGACTGAAGCTTTCTTT CANRGARGTEAFF
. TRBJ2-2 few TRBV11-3 TGTGCCAGCAGCTCCCGTGATGGGAACACCGGGGAGCTGTTTTTT CASSSRDGNTGELFF
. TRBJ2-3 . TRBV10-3 TGTGCCATCAGAATGGGGGGCGAGACAGATACGCAGTATTTT CAIRMGGETDTQYF
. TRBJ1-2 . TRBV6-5 TGTGCCAGCAGAATAGACAGTAACTATGGCTACACCTTC CASRIDSNYGYTF
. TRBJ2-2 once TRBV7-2 TGTGCCAGCAGCTTACAGGGGACGGTCACCGGGGAGCTGTTTTTT CASSLQGTVTGELFF
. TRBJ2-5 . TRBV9 TGTGCCAGCAGCCCCGGGACTGTCCAAGAGACCCAGTACTTC CASSPGTVQETQYF
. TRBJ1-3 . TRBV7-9 TGTGCCAGCAGCTTAGTAAGCGGAAACACCATATATTTT CASSLVSGNTIYF
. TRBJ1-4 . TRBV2 TGTGCCAGCGAGGAAGGGGCAACTAATGAAAAACTGTTTTTT CASEEGATNEKLFF
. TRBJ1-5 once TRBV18 TGTGCCAGCTCACCCGACACTAGCAATCAGCCCCAGCATTTT CASSPDTSNQPQHF
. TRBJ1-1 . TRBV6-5 TGTGCCAGCAGTTCCCGAATCAGGGATGGAGCTTTCTTT CASSSRIRDGAFF
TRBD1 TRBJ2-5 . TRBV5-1 TGCGCCAGCAGCTCGGGACAGGGGCTGGAGACCCAGTACTTC CASSSGQGLETQYF
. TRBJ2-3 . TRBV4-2 TGTGCCAGCAGCCAAGAGTACAGCACAGATACGCAGTATTTT CASSQEYSTDTQYF
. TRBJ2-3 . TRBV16 TGTGCCAGCAGCCTCCAGACAGGTCCGGGCACAGATACGCAGTATTTT CASSLQTGPGTDTQYF
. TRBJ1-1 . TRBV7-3 TGTGCCAGCAGCCCGGACAGCTTGAACACTGAAGCTTTCTTT CASSPDSLNTEAFF
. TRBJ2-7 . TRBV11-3 TGTGCCAGCAGCTTTGGTGCAGGGAGCACCTACGAGCAGTACTTC CASSFGAGSTYEQYF
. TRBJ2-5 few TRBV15 TGTGCCACCAGCAGGCCCGGGACCGAGGGGACCCAGTACTTC CATSRPGTEGTQYF
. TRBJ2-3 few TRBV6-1 TGTGCCAGCAGTGCTTCGGATACGCAGTATTTT CASSASDTQYF
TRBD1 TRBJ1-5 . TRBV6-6 TGTGCCAGCCGGACAGGCGGACCCCAGCACACCCAGCATTTT CASRTGGPQHTQHF
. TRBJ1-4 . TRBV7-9 TGTGCCAGCTTACTTGCGCCGGGACAAGAACTGTTTTTT CASLLAPGQELFF
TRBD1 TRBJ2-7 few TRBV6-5 TGTGCCAGCAGTAAGGGACAGGGGGGCGAGCAGTACTTC CASSKGQGGEQYF
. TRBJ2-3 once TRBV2 TGTGCCAGCGGGGGTAGGGACGGGAGCACAGATACGCAGTATTTT CASGGRDGSTDTQYF
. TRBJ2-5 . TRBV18 TGTGCCAGCTCACCACGACAGAAAGAGACCCAGTACTTC CASSPRQKETQYF
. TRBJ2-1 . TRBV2 TGTGCCAGCGCGAGGGGGAGCGGGCCAGGATATGAGCAGTTCTTC CASARGSGPGYEQFF
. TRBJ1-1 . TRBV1 TGCACCAGCGGCGAGGGCAGCGCAAACACTGAAGCTTTCTTT CTSGEGSANTEAFF
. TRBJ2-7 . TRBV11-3 TGTGCCAGCAGCTTACCCCCCTACGAGCAGTACTTC CASSLPPYEQYF
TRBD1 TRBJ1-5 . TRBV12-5 TGTGCTAGTGGTTTGGATGGACAGGGTAATCAGCCCCAGCATTTT CASGLDGQGNQPQHF
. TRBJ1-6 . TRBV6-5 TGTGCCAGCAGTTACTCGATCAAACAGGATGAATCACCCCTCCACTTT CASSYSIKQDESPLHF
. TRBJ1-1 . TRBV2 TGTGCCAGCAAACGGGATACGAACACTGAAGCTTTCTTT CASKRDTNTEAFF
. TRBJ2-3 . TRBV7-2 TGTGCCAGCAGCTTAGGGGGGATTAGCACAGATACGCAGTATTTT CASSLGGISTDTQYF
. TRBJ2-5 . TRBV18 TGTGCCAGCTCACCTGGTGGTGAGACCCAGTACTTC CASSPGGETQYF
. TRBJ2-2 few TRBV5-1 TGCGCCAGCAGCTTGGAAGATAGCACCGGGGAGCTGTTTTTT CASSLEDSTGELFF
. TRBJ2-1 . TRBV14 TGTGCCAGCAGCCGGAGGATCGGCAATGAGCAGTTCTTC CASSRRIGNEQFF
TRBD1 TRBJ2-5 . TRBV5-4 TGTGCCAGCAGCCCTTCGACAGGGAACCAAGAGACCCAGTACTTC CASSPSTGNQETQYF
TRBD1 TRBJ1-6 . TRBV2 TGTGCCAGCCGCTTTGGGGACAGCCTAAATTCACCCCTCCACTTT CASRFGDSLNSPLHF
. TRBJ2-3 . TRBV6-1 TGTGCCAGCAGTGCCTCGAGGGGCCGCATAACAGATACGCAGTATTTT CASSASRGRITDTQYF
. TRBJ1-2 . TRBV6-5 TGTGCCAGCAGTTACTCGCTAAGGGGAAATGGCTACACCTTC CASSYSLRGNGYTF
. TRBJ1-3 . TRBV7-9 TGTGCCAGCGGGGGGTCTGGAAACACCATATATTTT CASGGSGNTIYF
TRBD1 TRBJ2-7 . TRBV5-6 TGTGCCAGCAGCGTTGGACAGGGGTTCTTTGGGCAGTACTTC CASSVGQGFFGQYF
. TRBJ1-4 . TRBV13 TGTGCCAGCAGCTTAGGCCGCCATGGGGGGGTGTATGAAAAACTGTTTTTT CASSLGRHGGVYEKLFF
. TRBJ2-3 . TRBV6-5 TGTGCCAGCAGTTTTGAACAGGGTTTGGGTACAGATACGCAGTATTTT CASSFEQGLGTDTQYF
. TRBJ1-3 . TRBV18 TGTGCCAGCTCACCACAGGTTTCCACAAGCTCTGGAAACACCATATATTTT CASSPQVSTSSGNTIYF
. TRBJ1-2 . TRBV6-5 TGTGCCAGCAGTCGGGATCGAAGCGATGGCTACACCTTC CASSRDRSDGYTF
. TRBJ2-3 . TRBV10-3 TGTGCCATCAGCCTAGCGACTAGCACAGATACGCAGTATTTT CAISLATSTDTQYF
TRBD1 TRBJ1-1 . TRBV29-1 TGCAGCGTAGCCGACAGGGGGCTGGCTTTCTTT CSVADRGLAFF
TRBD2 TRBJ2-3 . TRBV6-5 TGTGCCAGCAGTCAGACTAGCGGGACAGGAGATACGCAGTATTTT CASSQTSGTGDTQYF
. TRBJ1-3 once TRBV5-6 TGTGCCAGCAGCATACGACAGGTCTCTGGAAACACCATATATTTT CASSIRQVSGNTIYF
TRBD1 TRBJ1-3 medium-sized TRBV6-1 TGTGCCACTCAACAGGGGAGGTCCTCTGGAAACACCATATATTTT CATQQGRSSGNTIYF
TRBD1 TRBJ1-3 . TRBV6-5 TGTGCCAGCAGTTACTCCGGACAGGGCAACACCATATATTTT CASSYSGQGNTIYF
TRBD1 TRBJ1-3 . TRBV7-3 TGTGCCAGCAGTTCCGGGACAGGGGGCTCGAGGGTGACGGGAAACACCATATATTTT CASSSGTGGSRVTGNTIYF
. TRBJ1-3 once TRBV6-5 TGTGCCAGCAGTCGGGCCTCAGGCGGTGGAAACACCATATATTTT CASSRASGGGNTIYF
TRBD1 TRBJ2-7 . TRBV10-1 TGCGCCAGCAGGGTGGACAGGGTCTCCTACGAGCAGTACTTC CASRVDRVSYEQYF
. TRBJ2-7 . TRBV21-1 TGTGCCAGCAGCAATTCCCTGCCTCGGGGGGGCCATAGCTCCTACGAGCAGTACTTC CASSNSLPRGGHSSYEQYF
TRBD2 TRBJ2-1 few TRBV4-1 TGCGCCAGCAGCCAAGATGCTAGCGGGAAGGTTGAGCAGTTCTTC CASSQDASGKVEQFF